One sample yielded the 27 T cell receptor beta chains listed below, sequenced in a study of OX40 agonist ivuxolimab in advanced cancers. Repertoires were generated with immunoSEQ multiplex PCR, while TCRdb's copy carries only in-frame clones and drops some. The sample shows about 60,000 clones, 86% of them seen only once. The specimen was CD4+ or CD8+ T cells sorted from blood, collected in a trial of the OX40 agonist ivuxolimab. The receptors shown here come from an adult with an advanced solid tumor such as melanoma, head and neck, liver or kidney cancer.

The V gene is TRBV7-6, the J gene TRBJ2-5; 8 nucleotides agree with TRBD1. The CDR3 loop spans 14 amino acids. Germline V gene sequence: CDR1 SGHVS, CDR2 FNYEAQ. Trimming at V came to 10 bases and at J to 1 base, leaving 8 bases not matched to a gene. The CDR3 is CATSARGLQETQYF. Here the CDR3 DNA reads TGTGCCACCTCCGCCAGGGGGCTCCAAGAGACCCAGTACTTC.

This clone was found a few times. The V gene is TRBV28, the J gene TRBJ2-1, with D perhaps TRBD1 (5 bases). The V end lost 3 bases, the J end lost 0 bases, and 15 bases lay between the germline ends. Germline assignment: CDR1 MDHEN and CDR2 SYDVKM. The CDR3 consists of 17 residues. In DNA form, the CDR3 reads TGTGCCAGCAGTTTTTTTCAGGGCCCAAGCTCCTACAATGAGCAGTTCTTC. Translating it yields CASSFFQGPSSYNEQFF.

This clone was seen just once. CDR3 region: CSGNRGDDTEAFF. The CDR3 nucleotides read TGCAGCGGGAACAGGGGGGACGACACTGAAGCTTTCTTT. V usage is TRBV29-1 and J usage is TRBJ1-1, with 8 bases identical to TRBD1. Trimming removed 7 bases from V and 3 bases from J; junction bases left unmatched: 7. In germline, CDR1 is SQVTM, CDR2 ANQGSEA. The length of the CDR3 is 13 residues.

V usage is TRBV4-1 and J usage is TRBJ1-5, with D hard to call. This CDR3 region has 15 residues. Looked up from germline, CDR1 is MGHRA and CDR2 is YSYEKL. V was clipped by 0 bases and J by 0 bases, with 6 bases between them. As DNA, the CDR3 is TGCGCCAGCAGCCAAGATCGAAGTAGCAATCAGCCCCAGCATTTT. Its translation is CASSQDRSSNQPQHF.

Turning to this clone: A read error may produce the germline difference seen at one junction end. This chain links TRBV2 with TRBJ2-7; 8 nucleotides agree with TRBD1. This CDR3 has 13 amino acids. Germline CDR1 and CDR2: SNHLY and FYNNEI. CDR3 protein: CASSDFQGARCGF. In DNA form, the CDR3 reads TGTGCCAGCAGTGACTTCCAGGGGGCCCGATGCGGCTTC.

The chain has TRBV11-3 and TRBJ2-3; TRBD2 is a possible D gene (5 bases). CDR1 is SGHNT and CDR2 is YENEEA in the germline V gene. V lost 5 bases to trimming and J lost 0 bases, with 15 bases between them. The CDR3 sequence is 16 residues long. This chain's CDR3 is CASSTGGLISTDTQYF. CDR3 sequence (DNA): TGTGCCAGCAGCACTGGCGGACTCATTAGCACAGATACGCAGTATTTT.

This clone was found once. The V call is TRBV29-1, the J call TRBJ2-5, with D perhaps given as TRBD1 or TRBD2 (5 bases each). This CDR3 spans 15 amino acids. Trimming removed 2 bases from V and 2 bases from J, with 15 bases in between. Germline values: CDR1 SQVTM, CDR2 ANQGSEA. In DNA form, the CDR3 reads TGCAGCGTTGAAAATTTTCGGGGCTATCAAGAGACCCAGTACTTC. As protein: CSVENFRGYQETQYF.

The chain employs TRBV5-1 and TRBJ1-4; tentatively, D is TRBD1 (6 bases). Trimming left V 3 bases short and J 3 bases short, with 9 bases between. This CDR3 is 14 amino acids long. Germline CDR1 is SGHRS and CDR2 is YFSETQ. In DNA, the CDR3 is TGCGCCAGCAGCTCGGGGGCACCTAATGAAAAACTGTTTTTT. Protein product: CASSSGAPNEKLFF.

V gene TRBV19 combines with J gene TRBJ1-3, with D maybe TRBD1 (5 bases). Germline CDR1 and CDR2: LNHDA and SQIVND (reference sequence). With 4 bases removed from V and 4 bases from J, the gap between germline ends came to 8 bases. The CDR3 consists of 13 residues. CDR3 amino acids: CASSKGEGNTIYF. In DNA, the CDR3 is TGTGCCAGTAGTAAAGGGGAGGGAAACACCATATATTTT.

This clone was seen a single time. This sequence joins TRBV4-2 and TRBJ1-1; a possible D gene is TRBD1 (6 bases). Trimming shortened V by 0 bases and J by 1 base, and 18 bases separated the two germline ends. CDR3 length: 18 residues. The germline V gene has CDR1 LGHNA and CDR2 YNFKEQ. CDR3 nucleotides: TGTGCCAGCAGCCAAGAGAGAGCACCCCACAGGGAGAACACTGAAGCTTTCTTT. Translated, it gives CASSQERAPHRENTEAFF.

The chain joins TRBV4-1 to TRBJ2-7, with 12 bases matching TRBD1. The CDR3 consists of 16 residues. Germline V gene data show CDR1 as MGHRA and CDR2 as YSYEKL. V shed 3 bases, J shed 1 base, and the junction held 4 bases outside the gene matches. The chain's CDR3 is CASSHMGQGASYEQYF. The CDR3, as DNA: TGCGCCAGCAGCCACATGGGACAGGGGGCTTCCTACGAGCAGTACTTC.

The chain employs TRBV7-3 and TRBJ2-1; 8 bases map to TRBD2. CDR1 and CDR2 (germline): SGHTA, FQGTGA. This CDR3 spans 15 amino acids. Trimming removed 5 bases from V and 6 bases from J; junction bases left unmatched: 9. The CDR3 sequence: CASSPYRAGGNEQFF. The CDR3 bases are TGTGCCAGCAGCCCTTATCGGGCGGGGGGCAATGAGCAGTTCTTC. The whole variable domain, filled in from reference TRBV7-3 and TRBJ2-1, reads GAGVSQTPSNKVTEKGKYVELRCDPISGHTALYWYRQSLGQGPEFLIYFQGTGAADDSGLPNDRFFAVRPEGSVSTLKIQRTERGDSAVYLCASSPYRAGGNEQFFGPGTRLTVL.

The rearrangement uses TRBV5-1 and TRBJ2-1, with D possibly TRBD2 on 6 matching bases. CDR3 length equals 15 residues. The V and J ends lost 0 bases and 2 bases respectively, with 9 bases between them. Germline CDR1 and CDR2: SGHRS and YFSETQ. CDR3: CASSLVGEAYNEQFF. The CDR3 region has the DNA TGCGCCAGCAGCTTGGTGGGGGAGGCCTACAATGAGCAGTTCTTC.

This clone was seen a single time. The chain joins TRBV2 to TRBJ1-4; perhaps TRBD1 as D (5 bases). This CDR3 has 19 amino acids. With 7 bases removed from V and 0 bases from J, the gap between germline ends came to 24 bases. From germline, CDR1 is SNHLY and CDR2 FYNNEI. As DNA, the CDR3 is TGTGCCAGCAATCCAAAGGGGAGCCCAAACGTTGCAACTAATGAAAAACTGTTTTTT. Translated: CASNPKGSPNVATNEKLFF.

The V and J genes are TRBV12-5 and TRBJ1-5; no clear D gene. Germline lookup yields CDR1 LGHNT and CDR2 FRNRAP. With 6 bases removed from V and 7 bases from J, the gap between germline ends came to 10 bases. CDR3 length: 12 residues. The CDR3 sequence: CASGQTGQPQHF. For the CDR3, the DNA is TGTGCTAGTGGGCAGACGGGGCAGCCCCAGCATTTT.

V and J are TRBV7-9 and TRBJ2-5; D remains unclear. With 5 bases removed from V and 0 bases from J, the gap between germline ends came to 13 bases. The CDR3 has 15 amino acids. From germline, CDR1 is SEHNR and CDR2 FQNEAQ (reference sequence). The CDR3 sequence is CASSLSGPYQETQYF. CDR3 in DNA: TGTGCCAGCAGCCTTTCCGGCCCGTACCAAGAGACCCAGTACTTC.

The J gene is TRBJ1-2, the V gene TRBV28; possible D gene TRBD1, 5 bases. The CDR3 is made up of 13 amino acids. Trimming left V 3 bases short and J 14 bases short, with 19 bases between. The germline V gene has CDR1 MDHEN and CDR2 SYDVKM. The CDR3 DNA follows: TGTGCCAGCAGTTTCCCGAACTATCCGGGACTGACCTTC. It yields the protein CASSFPNYPGLTF.

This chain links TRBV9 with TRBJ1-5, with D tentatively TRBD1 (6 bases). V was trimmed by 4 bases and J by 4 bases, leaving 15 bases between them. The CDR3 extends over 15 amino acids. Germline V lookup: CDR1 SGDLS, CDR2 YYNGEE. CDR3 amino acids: CASSLTDSANQPQHF. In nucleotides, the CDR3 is TGTGCCAGCAGCTTGACGGACAGTGCTAATCAGCCCCAGCATTTT.

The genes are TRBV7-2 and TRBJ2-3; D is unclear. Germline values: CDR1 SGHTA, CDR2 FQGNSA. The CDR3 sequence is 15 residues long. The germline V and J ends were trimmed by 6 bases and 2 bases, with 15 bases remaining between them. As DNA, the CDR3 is TGTGCCAGCAGTTGGGCAGCTACCCTCACAGATACGCAGTATTTT. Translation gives CASSWAATLTDTQYF.

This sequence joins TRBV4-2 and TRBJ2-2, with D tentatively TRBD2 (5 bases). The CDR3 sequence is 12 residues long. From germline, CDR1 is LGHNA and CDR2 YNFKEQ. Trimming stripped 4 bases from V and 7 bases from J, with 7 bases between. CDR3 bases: TGTGCCAGCAGCCCTAGCTTCGGGGAGCTGTTTTTT. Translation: CASSPSFGELFF.

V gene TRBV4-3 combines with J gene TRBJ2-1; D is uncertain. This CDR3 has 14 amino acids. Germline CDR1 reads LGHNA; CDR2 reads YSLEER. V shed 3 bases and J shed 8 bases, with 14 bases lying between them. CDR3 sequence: CASSQAHGLYEQFF. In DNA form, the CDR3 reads TGCGCCAGCAGCCAGGCGCACGGCTTATATGAGCAGTTCTTC.

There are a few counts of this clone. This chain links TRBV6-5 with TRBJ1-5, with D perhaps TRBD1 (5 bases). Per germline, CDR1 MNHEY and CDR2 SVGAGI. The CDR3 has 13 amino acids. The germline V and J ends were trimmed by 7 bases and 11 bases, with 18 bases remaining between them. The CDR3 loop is CASTPVFGGAQHF. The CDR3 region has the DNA TGTGCCAGCACCCCCGTCTTCGGGGGAGCCCAGCATTTT.

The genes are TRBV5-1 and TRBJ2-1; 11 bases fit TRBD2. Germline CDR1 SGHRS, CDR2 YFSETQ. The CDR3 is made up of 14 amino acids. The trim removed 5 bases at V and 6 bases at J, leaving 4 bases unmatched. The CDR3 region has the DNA TGCGCCAGCAGTAGCGGGGGGGCGACCAATGAGCAGTTCTTC. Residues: CASSSGGATNEQFF. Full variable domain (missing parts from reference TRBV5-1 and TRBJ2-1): KAGVTQTPRYLIKTRGQQVTLSCSPISGHRSVSWYQQTPGQGLQFLFEYFSETQRNKGNFPGRFSGRQFSNSRSEMNVSTLELGDSALYLCASSSGGATNEQFFGPGTRLTVL.

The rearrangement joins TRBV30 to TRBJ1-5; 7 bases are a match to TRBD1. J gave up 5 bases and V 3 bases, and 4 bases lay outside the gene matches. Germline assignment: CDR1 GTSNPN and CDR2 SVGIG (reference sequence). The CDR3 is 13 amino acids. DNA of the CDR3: TGTGCCTGGAGCACAGGGACAGATCAGCCCCAGCATTTT. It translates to CAWSTGTDQPQHF.

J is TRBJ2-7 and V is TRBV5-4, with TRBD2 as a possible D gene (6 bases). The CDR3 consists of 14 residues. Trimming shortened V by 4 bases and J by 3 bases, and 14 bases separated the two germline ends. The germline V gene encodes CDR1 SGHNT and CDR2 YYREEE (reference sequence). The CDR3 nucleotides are TGTGCCAGCAGCCGGGAGACGGGGATCTACGAGCAGTACTTC. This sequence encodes CASSRETGIYEQYF.

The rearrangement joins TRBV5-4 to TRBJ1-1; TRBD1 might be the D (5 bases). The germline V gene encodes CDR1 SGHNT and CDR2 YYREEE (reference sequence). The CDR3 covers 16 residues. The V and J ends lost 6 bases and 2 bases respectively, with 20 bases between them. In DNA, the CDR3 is TGTGCCAGCAACCTTCGTACCGGGACCCCTAACACTGAAGCTTTCTTT. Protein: CASNLRTGTPNTEAFF.

CDR3 sequence reads: CASSQASQPGYTF. CDR3 in DNA: TGCGCCAGCAGCCAAGCCTCGCAGCCCGGCTACACCTTC. The chain combines TRBV4-3 with TRBJ1-2; D unresolved. The V gene lost 1 base and the J gene lost 8 bases, with 11 bases spanning the gap. The CDR3 is made up of 13 amino acids. Looked up from germline, CDR1 is LGHNA and CDR2 is YSLEER.